Reported below is one T cell receptor (beta chain). Antigen specificity is unknown. CDR1 is MNHNS and CDR2 is SASEGT in the germline V gene. CDR3 length equals 14 residues. The sample comes from a study of T cells expressing NK-cell markers. Study-level background: It was sorted CD3+CD56-NKG2C+, CD3+CD56+NKG2C- and CD3+CD56+NKG2C+ T cells that provided the TCR beta repertoires. Points from the study as a whole: In a group of several donors, dominant NKG2C+ clonotypes represented roughly 1.0-7.0% of CD8+ T cells. These clonotypes additionally ranked first within the CD3+CD56-NKG2C+ fraction of a few donors.

TCRdb derives one entry per CDR3 protein from the 5' RACE reads, leaving out DNA. The sample data list about half a million distinct CDR3 sequences. What was sequenced was blood T cells: a sorted CD56 or NKG2C T cell subset, CD4+ or CD8+ T cells, or bulk PBMC T cells (not recorded which). This chain joins TRBV6-1 and TRBJ2-2; there is no DNA to check the TCRdb D call of TRBD1. This receptor was identified in a woman between 45 and 65 years old in good health. CDR3: CASQRQKFTGELFF.